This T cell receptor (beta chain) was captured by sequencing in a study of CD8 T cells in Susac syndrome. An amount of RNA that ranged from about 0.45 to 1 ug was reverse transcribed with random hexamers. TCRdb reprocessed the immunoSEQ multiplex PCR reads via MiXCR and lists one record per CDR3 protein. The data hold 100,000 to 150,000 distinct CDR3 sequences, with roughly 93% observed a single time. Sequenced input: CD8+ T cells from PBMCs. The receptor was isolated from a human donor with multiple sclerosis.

CDR3 in amino acids: CASSQNEGHSNYGYTF. In DNA form, the CDR3 reads TGCGCCAGCAGCCAGAACGAGGGACACTCTAACTATGGCTACACCTTC. V and J are TRBV4-1 and TRBJ1-2; D possibly corresponds to TRBD1 (6 bases). The CDR3 contains 16 residues. CDR1 is MGHRA and CDR2 is YSYEKL in the germline V gene. The germline V and J ends were trimmed by 3 bases and 0 bases, with 14 bases remaining between them.